These T cell receptor beta chains were read from a single sample in a study of Graves' ophthalmopathy and Graves' hyperthyroidism. In TCRdb, the multiplex PCR reads were re-called with MiXCR into one record per CDR3 protein. This table holds 150,000 to 200,000 distinct CDR3 sequences, roughly two fifths found once. Sequenced material: peripheral blood. The receptors here all came from a man aged 25-40 years with Graves' ophthalmopathy. Each CDR3 is given with its conserved first and last residue. A D gene is named only where the DNA matches it firmly. Clone size appears in some rows only: once, few, many, or a class for an expanded clone.

>TRBJ1-1|NA|TRBV12-3/TRBV12-4|NA
TGTGCCAGCAGACCTCGGACGGGGGCGGCTGAAGCTTTCTTT
CASRPRTGAAEAFF
>TRBJ2-7|once|TRBV6-2/TRBV6-3|NA
TGTGCCAGCAGTTACTCGATGGGGGGACCCTACGAGCAGTACTTC
CASSYSMGGPYEQYF
>TRBJ2-5|few|TRBV28|NA
TGTGCCAGCAGTTCCGTTGAGACCCAGTACTTC
CASSSVETQYF
>TRBJ1-1|many|TRBV3-1|NA
TGTGCCAGCAGCCAAGAGGCAGGGGAAGCTTTCTTT
CASSQEAGEAFF
>TRBJ2-5|NA|TRBV6-5|NA
TGTGCCAGCAGTTACTCCATTCGGCCTTTCGAGACCCAGTACTTC
CASSYSIRPFETQYF
>TRBJ1-1|few|TRBV20-1|NA
TGCAGTGCAAACGACTGGGGGAGAGAAGCTTTCTTT
CSANDWGREAFF
>TRBJ1-1|NA|TRBV6-1|NA
TGTGCCAGCAGGCCCAGGGCAGGGGAGACGAACACTGAAGCTTTCTTT
CASRPRAGETNTEAFF
>TRBJ2-5|NA|TRBV7-2|NA
TGTGCCAGCAGGAACTCGATCCAAGAGACCCAGTACTTC
CASRNSIQETQYF
>TRBJ2-5|many|TRBV2|TRBD1
TGTGCCAGCAGAGCCGGGACAGCACAAGAGACCCAGTACTTC
CASRAGTAQETQYF
>TRBJ2-5|once|TRBV12-3/TRBV12-4|TRBD2
TGTGCCAGCAGGGGGGACTATCGGGGAGAGACCCAGTACTTC
CASRGDYRGETQYF
>TRBJ1-1|few|TRBV12-3/TRBV12-4|NA
TGTGCCAGCAGTTTACTTGGGGGAGTCGGCAACACTGAAGCTTTCTTT
CASSLLGGVGNTEAFF
>TRBJ1-5|many|TRBV5-1|NA
TGCGCCAGCAGCTTGACACCTAGCAATCAGCCCCAGCATTTT
CASSLTPSNQPQHF
>TRBJ2-7|NA|TRBV28|NA
TGTGCCAGCGGGGGGGGGCAGGGGGTTCCCTACGAGCAGTACTTC
CASGGGQGVPYEQYF
>TRBJ2-7|NA|TRBV28|NA
TGTGCCAGCGGGGCAGCCATTTCCTACGAGCAGTACTTC
CASGAAISYEQYF